The T cell receptor (beta chain) described here comes from a study of cytomegalovirus exposure and HLA in healthy donors. Per germline, CDR1 LNHNV and CDR2 YYDKDF (reference sequence). The CDR3 is 15 amino acids. The V and J ends lost 1 base and 3 bases respectively, with 10 bases between them. The PCR used 60 Vbeta and 13 Jbeta primers. The protocol was immunoSEQ multiplex PCR, while the TCRdb copy is restricted to in-frame clones and leaves out a portion. This sample carries 95,000 to 100,000 clones, around 69% of them seen once, and the ten largest clones take around 19%. General study results and limits: Roughly uniform depth of sequencing across donors was assumed in presence/absence analyses. Based on reports, TCR beta sequences accurately predicted HLA-A and HLA-B alleles for most subjects.

Comments on this clone: The antigen is undetermined.

The origin of this receptor is a woman aged 60-75 years in good health and CMV-seropositive. The V and J genes are TRBV15 and TRBJ1-5; D gene ambiguous. The sequenced sample was PBMCs. Written as DNA, the CDR3 is TGTGCCACCAGCAGAGTGTACCGGTACAATCAGCCCCAGCATTTT. Encoded protein: CATSRVYRYNQPQHF.